Shown below are 12 T cell receptor beta chains from a single sample sequenced in a study of cytomegalovirus exposure and HLA in healthy donors. Sequencing was performed with immunoSEQ multiplex PCR; in TCRdb, only in-frame clones are kept and a portion is missing. The sample includes about 360,000 clones, approximately 90% seen only once; the top ten take 0.83%. The specimen sequenced was PBMCs. These receptors all stem from a woman under 30 in good health and CMV-seronegative.

The chain employs TRBV25-1 and TRBJ2-3; D is ambiguous. Trimming removed 5 bases at V and 2 bases at J, with 11 bases between. CDR1 and CDR2 (germline): MGHDK, SYGVNS. The CDR3 contains 14 residues. Here the CDR3 DNA reads TGTGCCAGCAGTTATTCCCTTAACACAGATACGCAGTATTTT. Amino acid sequence: CASSYSLNTDTQYF.

This chain joins TRBV4-1 and TRBJ1-1; 10 bases are shared with TRBD1. Germline trimming cut 5 bases from V and 2 bases from J; bases unmatched to any gene: 2. Germline CDR1 MGHRA, CDR2 YSYEKL. This CDR3 region has 14 residues. In nucleotides, the CDR3 is TGCGCCAGCAGCAGGACAGGGGGTAACACTGAAGCTTTCTTT. It codes for CASSRTGGNTEAFF.

The rearrangement joins TRBV7-2 to TRBJ2-1, with D possibly matching TRBD1 (5 bases). The V gene lost 5 bases and the J gene lost 1 base, with 12 bases spanning the gap. The CDR3 covers 15 residues. Germline loops: CDR1 SGHTA, CDR2 FQGNSA. The CDR3 reads CASSPRVGSYNEQFF. CDR3 DNA sequence: TGTGCCAGCAGCCCCAGGGTGGGGTCCTACAATGAGCAGTTCTTC.

V and J are TRBV9 and TRBJ2-3; D might be TRBD2 (6 bases). The ends were cut back, 2 bases at V and 0 bases at J, with 16 bases in the middle. Germline lookup yields CDR1 SGDLS and CDR2 YYNGEE. The CDR3 is 17 amino acids. CDR3 sequence (DNA): TGTGCCAGCAGCGTTGGGATTTCGGGGACTAGCACAGATACGCAGTATTTT. Protein sequence: CASSVGISGTSTDTQYF.

The rearrangement joins TRBV15 to TRBJ2-1; TRBD1 is a possible D gene (5 bases). The CDR3 sequence is 13 residues long. The V and J ends lost 5 bases and 10 bases respectively, with 15 bases between them. Germline-derived CDR1 and CDR2 are LNHNV and YYDKDF (reference sequence). The CDR3 DNA reads as TGTGCCACCAGCTCTTTAGGGGCAGAGGAGCAGTTCTTC. Amino acids: CATSSLGAEEQFF.

The rearrangement joins TRBV2 to TRBJ1-2; 8 positions match TRBD1. CDR1 is SNHLY and CDR2 is FYNNEI in the germline V gene. The CDR3 has 13 residues. V was pared by 7 bases and J by 8 bases, with 9 bases of the junction left unmatched. Here the CDR3 DNA reads TGTGCCAGCAAAGGGCAGGGGGCTTACGGCTACACCTTC. Amino acids: CASKGQGAYGYTF. Looking up the rest from reference TRBV2 and TRBJ1-2 gives the full variable domain: EPEVTQTPSHQVTQMGQEVILRCVPISNHLYFYWYRQILGQKVEFLVSFYNNEISEKSEIFDDQFSVERPDGSNFTLKIRSTKLEDSAMYFCASKGQGAYGYTFGSGTRLTVV.

In regard to this clone: Because the CDR3 is missing its conserved closing phenylalanine or tryptophan, this is likely a read error. The DNA is left out, because the CDR3 cannot be placed on it with certainty; the CDR3 is given as TCRdb lists it. The rearrangement links TRBV6-1 to TRBJ2-7; the DNA was not compared with TRBD1, the D call given in the table. The CDR3 comprises 14 residues, both ends counted. Germline assignment: CDR1 MNHNS and CDR2 SASEGT. The CDR3 loop reads CASSEAPGWDRILI.

V and J are TRBV20-1 and TRBJ2-7; D is undetermined. Germline V gives CDR1 DFQATT, CDR2 SNEGSKA (reference sequence). This CDR3 has 10 amino acids. With 6 bases removed from V and 7 bases from J, the gap between germline ends came to 10 bases. The CDR3 is CSADEREQYF. In DNA, the CDR3 is TGCAGTGCAGATGAGCGTGAGCAGTACTTC.

There are a few counts of this clone. The rearrangement links TRBV6-5 to TRBJ1-2; weak D call: TRBD1 (5 bases). The germline gives CDR1 MNHEY, CDR2 SVGAGI. The V and J ends lost 7 bases and 3 bases respectively, with 15 bases between them. The CDR3 loop spans 14 amino acids. CDR3 bases: TGTGCCAGCATCTCAACGCGCAGGGACTATGGCTACACCTTC. This translates into CASISTRRDYGYTF.

The CDR3 loop is CASTDRGFGYF. In DNA, the CDR3 is TGTGCCAGCACGGACAGGGGGTTTGGGTACTTC. V usage is TRBV2 and J usage is TRBJ2-4, with TRBD1 matching 10 bases. CDR1 is SNHLY, CDR2 FYNNEI, per germline. The CDR3 is 11 amino acids. The J segment lost 15 bases and the V segment lost 7 bases, leaving 6 bases of the junction unmatched.

V usage is TRBV9 and J usage is TRBJ2-1; TRBD2 is a possible D gene (5 bases). This CDR3 has 12 residues. Trimming took off 4 bases at V and 9 bases at J, with 11 bases between the two ends. In germline, CDR1 is SGDLS, CDR2 YYNGEE. The CDR3 loop is CASSRSEGEQFF. CDR3 bases: TGTGCCAGCAGCCGATCAGAGGGTGAGCAGTTCTTC.

This clone has only one observation. The same CDR3 can be traced to other DNA sequences in this sample. CDR3 sequence (DNA): TGTGCCAGCAGTCCGGGACTCAAGAACACTGAAGCTTTCTTT. The encoded protein is CASSPGLKNTEAFF. The chain joins TRBV27 to TRBJ1-1, with D possibly being TRBD1 (5 bases). The V gene's germline CDR1 is MNHEY and CDR2 SMNVEV (reference sequence). V was pared by 5 bases and J by 1 base, with 11 bases between. The CDR3 runs to 14 residues.